A single sample gave rise to the 5 T cell receptor beta chains below, sequenced in a study of post-analysis software for immune sequencing data. No antigen is known for these receptors. Each TCR beta cDNA library carried unique molecular identifiers. TCRdb passed the PCR reads through MiXCR, listing each CDR3 protein once. The top ten clones hold under 2% of a sample with about 560,000 distinct CDR3 sequences, about 40% of them seen once. Points from the study as a whole: Higher frequency in patients than in controls was seen for roughly five TRBV segments, with TRBV5-6, TRBV5-1 and TRBV20-1 among them.

The sample was blood. Receptors were obtained from a girl aged 5-17 years with multiple sclerosis.

This sequence joins TRBV30 and TRBJ1-2; a weak D match, TRBD1 (5 bases). Trimming cost V 0 bases and J 4 bases, with 15 bases left between them. The germline V gene has CDR1 GTSNPN and CDR2 SVGIG (reference sequence). CDR3 length: 15 residues. The CDR3 is CAWSVRGSRGYGYTF. In nucleotides, the CDR3 is TGTGCCTGGAGTGTACGGGGGAGCCGGGGCTATGGCTACACCTTC.

The chain couples TRBV2 to TRBJ2-3; no firm D call. The germline CDR1 and CDR2 sequences are SNHLY and FYNNEI. The V end was cut by 6 bases, the J end by 3 bases, with 13 bases between. CDR3 size: 14 residues. The CDR3 region is CASRKKGRTDTQYF. The DNA of the CDR3 is TGTGCCAGCAGGAAGAAGGGAAGGACAGATACGCAGTATTTT.

J is TRBJ2-7 and V is TRBV7-9, with D possibly being TRBD2 (6 bases). Germline CDR1 SEHNR, CDR2 FQNEAQ (reference sequence). This CDR3 has 14 amino acids. V lost 6 bases, J lost 1 base, and 13 bases lay in between. This chain's CDR3 is CASSSEGGSYEQYF. The CDR3 region has the DNA TGTGCCAGCAGTTCTGAGGGAGGTTCCTACGAGCAGTACTTC.

Only a few counts were recorded for this clonotype. Mismatch with germline at one junction end may stem from a read error. The rearrangement links TRBV4-2 to TRBJ2-1; D is perhaps TRBD2 (6 bases). The V gene's germline CDR1 is LGHNA and CDR2 YNFKEQ. The CDR3 is 15 amino acids. CDR3 DNA sequence: TGTGCCAGCAGCCAACGGCGGGGTGGAGGGCATGAGCTGTTCTTC. This sequence encodes CASSQRRGGGHELFF.

The chain joins TRBV7-9 to TRBJ1-4; D call uncertain. The V gene lost 3 bases and the J gene lost 8 bases, with 13 bases spanning the gap. The CDR3 has 14 residues. Germline CDR1 SEHNR, CDR2 FQNEAQ (reference sequence). CDR3 residues: CASSFPAGEEKLFF. CDR3 in DNA: TGTGCCAGCAGCTTTCCGGCAGGAGAAGAAAAACTGTTTTTT.